These T cell receptor beta chains were read from a single sample in a study of spatial heterogeneity in lung cancer. TCRdb called the 5' RACE reads again in MiXCR, with one record for every CDR3 protein. The repertoire consists of 18,000 or so distinct CDR3 sequences, with 5.5% to 8% occurring once and the leading ten covering approximately 3.5%. Sequenced material: lung tumor tissue, taken at surgery. These receptors were collected from a female donor with early-stage non-small cell lung cancer. The CDR3 runs from the conserved cysteine through the conserved F or W. D genes are given only for firm matches. A clone size is listed for some rows: how often the clone was seen (once, few, many), or a class if it is expanded.

D | J | size | V | DNA | CDR3
TRBD2 | TRBJ2-5 | many | TRBV6-5 | TGTGCCAGCACCCTGGGAGCGGGAGATCGCGAGACCCAGTACTTC | CASTLGAGDRETQYF
NA | TRBJ2-7 | many | TRBV2 | TGTGCCAGCACCAAAACGGATATCCAGCAGTACTTC | CASTKTDIQQYF
NA | TRBJ2-1 | many | TRBV7-9 | TGTGCCAGCAGCCCCCCCGGGAGCAGCTACAATGAGCAGTTCTTC | CASSPPGSSYNEQFF
TRBD2 | TRBJ2-1 | few | TRBV20-1 | TGCAGTGCTAGAGATTCTAGCGGGAGGGCCACAAGCTCCTACAATGAGCAGTTCTTC | CSARDSSGRATSSYNEQFF
NA | TRBJ1-4 | few | TRBV6-5 | TGTGCCAGCAGTTCCTGGGACCGAGGGGGGGAAAAACTGTTTTTT | CASSSWDRGGEKLFF
NA | TRBJ2-2 | many | TRBV19 | TGTGCCAGTAGTAAGTCCAGGGGTGGCACCGGGGAGCTGTTTTTT | CASSKSRGGTGELFF
NA | TRBJ2-7 | many | TRBV18 | TGTGCCAGCTCACCCACACTTAACTACGAGCAGTACTTC | CASSPTLNYEQYF
NA | TRBJ1-5 | many | TRBV7-8 | TGTGCCAGCAGCTTAGGCCCAGGGTACAATCAGCCCCAGCATTTT | CASSLGPGYNQPQHF
NA | TRBJ1-2 | medium-sized | TRBV7-9 | TGTGCCAGCAGCCAGGGGAGTTACTATGGCTACACCTTC | CASSQGSYYGYTF
TRBD2 | TRBJ2-1 | many | TRBV6-6 | TGTGCCAGCAGTTACTCAAAAGGGAAAACGCGGACTAGCGGGCTTAAAGGAAATGAGCAGTTCTTC | CASSYSKGKTRTSGLKGNEQFF
NA | TRBJ2-4 | many | TRBV12-3/TRBV12-4 | TGTGCCAGCAGTTTATCGACAGGCTGGGACAAAAACATTCAGTACTTC | CASSLSTGWDKNIQYF
TRBD1 | TRBJ1-1 | many | TRBV27 | TGTGCCAGCAGGATACAGGGGAGCACTGAAGCTTTCTTT | CASRIQGSTEAFF
NA | TRBJ2-3 | NA | TRBV30 | TGTGCCTGGAGTCCATCAGTGGATACGCAGTATTTT | CAWSPSVDTQYF
NA | TRBJ2-3 | many | TRBV7-2 | TGTGCCAGCAGCTTAGGGACAGCCAAAGAACTCCGTTGGGATACGCAGTATTTT | CASSLGTAKELRWDTQYF
TRBD2 | TRBJ2-1 | many | TRBV5-1 | TGCGCCAGCAGCTCCTTGGCGGGAGGCGGCAATGAGCAGTTCTTC | CASSSLAGGGNEQFF
NA | TRBJ2-5 | few | TRBV10-3 | TGTGCCATCAGCACCAACGGGGGCCAAGAGACCCAGTACTTC | CAISTNGGQETQYF
NA | TRBJ2-3 | many | TRBV20-1 | TGCAGTGCTACGCAGACGGTCCCTAGCACAGATACGCAGTATTTT | CSATQTVPSTDTQYF
NA | TRBJ1-2 | many | TRBV7-9 | TGTGCCAGCAGTTTTGGACGCGGGTATGGCTACACCTTC | CASSFGRGYGYTF
TRBD1 | TRBJ1-5 | medium-sized | TRBV7-8 | TGTGCCAGCAGCTCCCGGACAGGGGGCTCGGGCAATCAGCCCCAGCATTTT | CASSSRTGGSGNQPQHF
NA | TRBJ2-7 | many | TRBV7-9 | TGTGCCAGCAGCTCCCTTTACGTCTACGAGCAGTACTTC | CASSSLYVYEQYF
NA | TRBJ1-2 | many | TRBV4-3 | TGCGCCAGCAGCCAAGTGCTAGCAGGGTCGATTGATGGCTACACCTTC | CASSQVLAGSIDGYTF
TRBD2 | TRBJ2-5 | many | TRBV23-1 | TGCGCCAGCCCTCAATCAATCCGGACTAGCACCAAGACCCAGTACTTC | CASPQSIRTSTKTQYF
NA | TRBJ2-3 | many | TRBV5-1 | TGCGCCAGCAGCTCCTCGGCGGGCACAGATACGCAGTATTTT | CASSSSAGTDTQYF
TRBD2 | TRBJ2-5 | many | TRBV20-1 | TGCAGTGCTTCTGGGACTAGCGGGAGGTACCAAGAGACCCAGTACTTT | CSASGTSGRYQETQYF
TRBD2 | TRBJ2-1 | many | TRBV6-2/TRBV6-3 | TGTGCCAGCAGTTACGGGACTAGAGTCTACAATGAGCAGTTCTTC | CASSYGTRVYNEQFF
NA | TRBJ1-6 | many | TRBV28 | TGTGCCAGCAGTTCTTGGCAGGCCCCATTTAATTCACCCCTCCACTTT | CASSSWQAPFNSPLHF
NA | TRBJ2-7 | many | TRBV20-1 | TGCAGTGCTAGAGAGGGGGCCGGCGGGACCCCTCGCGAGCAGTACTTC | CSAREGAGGTPREQYF
TRBD1 | TRBJ2-7 | many | TRBV7-3 | TGTGCCAGCAGCTTTGGACAGGAGGACGAGCAGTACTTC | CASSFGQEDEQYF
TRBD1 | TRBJ1-2 | many | TRBV6-5 | TGTGCCAGCAGTACCGGGACAGGGTTCGGCTACACCTTC | CASSTGTGFGYTF
NA | TRBJ2-1 | many | TRBV12-3/TRBV12-4 | TGTGCCAGCAGTTTAGGCGGGAAGGACAATGAGCAGTTCTTC | CASSLGGKDNEQFF